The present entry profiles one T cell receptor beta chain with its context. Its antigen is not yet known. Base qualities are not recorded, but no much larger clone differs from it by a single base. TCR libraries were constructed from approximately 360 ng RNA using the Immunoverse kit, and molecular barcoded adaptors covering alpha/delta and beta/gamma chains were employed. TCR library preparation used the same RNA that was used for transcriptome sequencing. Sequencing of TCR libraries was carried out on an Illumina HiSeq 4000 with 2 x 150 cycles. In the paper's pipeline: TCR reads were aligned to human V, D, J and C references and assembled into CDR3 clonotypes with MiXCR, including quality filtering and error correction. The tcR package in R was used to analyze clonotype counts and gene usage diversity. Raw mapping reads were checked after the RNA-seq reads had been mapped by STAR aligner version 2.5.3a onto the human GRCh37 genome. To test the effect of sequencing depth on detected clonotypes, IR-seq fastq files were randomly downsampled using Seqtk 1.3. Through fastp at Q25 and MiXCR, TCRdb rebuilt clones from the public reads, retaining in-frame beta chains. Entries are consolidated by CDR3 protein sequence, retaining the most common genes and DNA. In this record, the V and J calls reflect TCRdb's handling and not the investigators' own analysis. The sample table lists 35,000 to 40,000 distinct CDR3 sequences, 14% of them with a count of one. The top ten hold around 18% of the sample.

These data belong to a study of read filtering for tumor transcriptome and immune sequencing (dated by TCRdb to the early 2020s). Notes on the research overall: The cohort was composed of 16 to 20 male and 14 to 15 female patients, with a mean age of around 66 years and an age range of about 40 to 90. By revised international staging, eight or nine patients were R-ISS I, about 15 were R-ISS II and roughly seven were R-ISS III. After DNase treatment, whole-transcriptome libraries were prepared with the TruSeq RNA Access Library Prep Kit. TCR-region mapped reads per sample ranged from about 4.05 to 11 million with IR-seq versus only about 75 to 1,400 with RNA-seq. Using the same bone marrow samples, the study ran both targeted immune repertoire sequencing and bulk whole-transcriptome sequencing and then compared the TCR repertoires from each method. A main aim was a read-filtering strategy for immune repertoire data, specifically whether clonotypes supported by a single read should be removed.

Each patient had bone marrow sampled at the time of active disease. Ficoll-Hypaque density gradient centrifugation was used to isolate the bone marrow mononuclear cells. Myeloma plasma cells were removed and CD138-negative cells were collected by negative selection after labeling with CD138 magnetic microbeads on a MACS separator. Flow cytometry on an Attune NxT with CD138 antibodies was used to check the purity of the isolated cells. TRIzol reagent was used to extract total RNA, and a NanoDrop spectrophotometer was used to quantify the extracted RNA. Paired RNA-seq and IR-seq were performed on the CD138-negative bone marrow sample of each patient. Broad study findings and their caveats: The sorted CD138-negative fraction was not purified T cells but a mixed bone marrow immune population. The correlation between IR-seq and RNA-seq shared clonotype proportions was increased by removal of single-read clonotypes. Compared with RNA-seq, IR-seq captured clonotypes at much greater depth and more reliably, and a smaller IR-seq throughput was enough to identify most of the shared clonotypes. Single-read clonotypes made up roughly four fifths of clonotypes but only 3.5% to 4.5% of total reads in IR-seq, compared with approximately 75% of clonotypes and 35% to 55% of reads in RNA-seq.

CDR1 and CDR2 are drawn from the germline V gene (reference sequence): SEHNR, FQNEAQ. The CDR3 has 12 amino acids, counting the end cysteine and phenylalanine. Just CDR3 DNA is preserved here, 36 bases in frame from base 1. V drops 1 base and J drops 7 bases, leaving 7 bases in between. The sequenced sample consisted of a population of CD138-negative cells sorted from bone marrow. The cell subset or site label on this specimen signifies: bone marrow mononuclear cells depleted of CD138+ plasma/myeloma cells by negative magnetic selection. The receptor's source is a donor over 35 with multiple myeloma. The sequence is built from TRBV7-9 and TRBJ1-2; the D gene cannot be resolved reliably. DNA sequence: TGTGCCAGCAGCTTAGTAGTTTCTGGCTACACCTTC. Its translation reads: CASSLVVSGYTF.